One sample yielded the 17 T cell receptor beta chains listed below, sequenced in a study of blood T cell repertoires in COVID-19. Using immunoSEQ multiplex PCR, the repertoire was profiled, and TCRdb retains in-frame clones only, with some absent. The table records approximately 130,000 clones, roughly 79% of them present only once. Sequencing input: peripheral blood. These receptors originate from a human donor in a cohort sampled during active COVID-19.

The V call is TRBV5-5, the J call TRBJ2-2; TRBD2 matches at 9 bases. The trim removed 3 bases at V and 3 bases at J, leaving 6 bases unmatched. Per the germline V gene, CDR1 is SGHKS and CDR2 is YYEKEE (reference sequence). The CDR3 extends over 16 amino acids. CDR3 coding DNA: TGTGCCAGCAGCTATAGCGGGGGAGCAGACACCGGGGAGCTGTTTTTT. This gives the protein CASSYSGGADTGELFF.

The chain couples TRBV20-1 to TRBJ1-2; D is perhaps TRBD1 (5 bases). Per the germline V gene, CDR1 is DFQATT and CDR2 is SNEGSKA (reference sequence). V was clipped by 1 base and J by 7 bases, with 7 bases between them. The CDR3 has 11 residues. CDR3 bases: TGCAGTGCTAGAGGGGGCTTTGGCTACACCTTC. This codes for CSARGGFGYTF.

V usage is TRBV7-9 and J usage is TRBJ1-5, with D perhaps TRBD1 (6 bases). Germline V gene data show CDR1 as SEHNR and CDR2 as FQNEAQ (reference sequence). The CDR3 contains 15 residues. V was pared by 3 bases and J by 2 bases, with 11 bases between. The CDR3 here is CASSFGGWGNQPQHF. CDR3 nucleotides: TGTGCCAGCAGCTTTGGGGGCTGGGGCAATCAGCCCCAGCATTTT.

The chain employs TRBV7-3 and TRBJ2-2; TRBD1 aligns across 9 bases. CDR3 length equals 15 residues. Trimming at V came to 5 bases and at J to 4 bases, leaving 5 bases not matched to a gene. Looked up from germline, CDR1 is SGHTA and CDR2 is FQGTGA. The CDR3 DNA is TGTGCCAGCAGCATAAACAGGGGGCGCACCGGGGAGCTGTTTTTT. Encoded protein: CASSINRGRTGELFF.

This clone was counted between two and nine times. The chain uses TRBV21-1 and TRBJ2-1; the table assigns TRBD2, which was not confirmed against the DNA. TRBV21-1 is a recognized pseudogene. This CDR3 has 16 residues. CDR3 loop: CARVPGRGSSYNEQFF. The CDR3 coding sequence is TGTGCCAGAGTACCGGGGCGGGGGTCCTCCTACAATGAGCAGTTCTTC.

The V gene is TRBV7-8, the J gene TRBJ2-5; D ambiguous. Germline CDR1 SGHVS, CDR2 FQNEAQ. The CDR3 is 11 amino acids. Trimming cost V 4 bases and J 3 bases, with 3 bases left between them. CDR3 sequence reads: CASSSEETQYF. CDR3 DNA: TGTGCCAGCAGCTCGGAAGAGACCCAGTACTTC.

This clone was seen ten or more times. The chain carries TRBV4-2 and TRBJ2-4, with TRBD1 identical over 10 bases. J was trimmed by 8 bases and V by 6 bases; bases with no gene match: 10. Germline CDR1 and CDR2: LGHNA and YNFKEQ. The CDR3 runs 15 residues. In DNA, the CDR3 is TGTGCCAGCAGTTTCTCCGGGACAGGGGCGGACATTCAGTACTTC. Protein: CASSFSGTGADIQYF.

The chain has TRBV30 and TRBJ1-5; 7 bases are shared with TRBD1. Germline assignment: CDR1 GTSNPN and CDR2 SVGIG (reference sequence). The ends lost 8 bases at V and 5 bases at J; junction bases unmatched: 12. This CDR3 contains 14 residues. The CDR3 protein is CAPKRRQGHQPQHF. DNA for the CDR3: TGTGCCCCCAAGCGTAGACAGGGCCATCAGCCCCAGCATTTT.

The chain recombines TRBV5-1 with TRBJ1-1; TRBD1 is a possible D gene (6 bases). The CDR3 has 16 residues. CDR1 and CDR2 (germline): SGHRS, YFSETQ. Trimming took 4 bases from V and 1 from J, leaving 17 bases between them. This CDR3 reads CASSAGPGGTNTEAFF. The CDR3 DNA reads TGCGCCAGCAGCGCCGGCCCTGGGGGCACGAACACTGAAGCTTTCTTT.

V and J are TRBV7-9 and TRBJ2-7; 12 positions agree with TRBD1. Germline CDR1 is SEHNR and CDR2 is FQNEAQ (reference sequence). The V gene end was trimmed by 11 bases and the J gene end by 2 bases; junction bases not matched to a gene: 10. This CDR3 spans 15 amino acids. The CDR3 loop is CAVLVGTGGTYEQYF. In nucleotides, the CDR3 is TGTGCCGTCCTTGTCGGGACAGGGGGCACCTACGAGCAGTACTTC.

J is TRBJ2-3 and V is TRBV19; TRBD2 matches 11 bases. The CDR3 spans 19 residues. J gave up 0 bases and V 5 bases, and 13 bases lay outside the gene matches. Germline CDR1 reads LNHDA; CDR2 reads SQIVND (reference sequence). Here the CDR3 reads CASSAKSSGGTSSTDTQYF. CDR3 in DNA: TGTGCCAGTAGTGCCAAGTCTAGCGGGGGGACCTCTAGCACAGATACGCAGTATTTT.

This clone showed up many times. This chain connects TRBV5-6 to TRBJ2-7; 10 bases line up with TRBD1. The CDR3 runs 16 residues. Germline V gene lookup returns CDR1 SGHDT and CDR2 YYEEEE. The junction had 13 bases not matched to a gene; V was cut back by 3 bases and J by 7 bases. The CDR3 sequence is CASSYETGQGIGEQYF. The CDR3 nucleotides are TGTGCCAGCAGCTACGAAACGGGACAGGGGATAGGGGAGCAGTACTTC.

The V call is TRBV1, the J call TRBJ1-4; TRBD1 is taken as the D call from the table, unchecked against the DNA. TRBV1 is marked as a pseudogene. CDR3 length: 19 amino acids. The CDR3 coding sequence is TGCACCAGCCGATCACAGGGGGAGATGCCACTGACAACTAATGAAAAACTGTTTTTT. It specifies CTSRSQGEMPLTTNEKLFF.

J is TRBJ1-1 and V is TRBV9; 10 positions agree with TRBD1. Trimming at V came to 2 bases and at J to 5 bases, leaving 12 bases not matched to a gene. CDR1 and CDR2 from the germline V gene are SGDLS and YYNGEE. The CDR3 spans 17 residues. The CDR3 coding sequence is TGTGCCAGCAGCGTGGGGACAGGGGAGAGGCGAAGGACTGAAGCTTTCTTT. It codes for CASSVGTGERRRTEAFF.

This clone was counted between two and nine times. The CDR3 loop is CASRSPGARNQPQHF. The CDR3 nucleotides are TGTGCCAGCAGGTCCCCAGGGGCAAGGAATCAGCCCCAGCATTTT. The chain joins TRBV6-5 to TRBJ1-5, with D tentatively TRBD1 (6 bases). V was clipped by 6 bases and J by 4 bases, with 16 bases between them. CDR1 is MNHEY and CDR2 is SVGAGI in the germline V gene. The CDR3 totals 15 residues.

As for this clone: The same CDR3 can be traced to other DNA sequences in this sample. This rearrangement joins TRBV27 to TRBJ2-5; D gene ambiguous. This CDR3 is built from 12 residues. CDR1 and CDR2 from the germline V gene are MNHEY and SMNVEV (reference sequence). The ends were cut back, 3 bases at V and 4 bases at J, with 6 bases in the middle. This CDR3 is CASSFPGETQYF. CDR3 in DNA: TGTGCCAGCAGTTTTCCGGGAGAGACCCAGTACTTC.

This CDR3 is CASSSIIPGQGFGYTF. As DNA, the CDR3 is TGTGCCAGCAGTTCGATTATCCCGGGACAGGGCTTTGGCTACACCTTC. The V call is TRBV6-5, the J call TRBJ1-2; TRBD1 matches 9 bases. This CDR3 has 16 residues. The V gene's germline CDR1 is MNHEY and CDR2 SVGAGI. The J segment lost 7 bases and the V segment lost 4 bases, leaving 13 bases of the junction unmatched.